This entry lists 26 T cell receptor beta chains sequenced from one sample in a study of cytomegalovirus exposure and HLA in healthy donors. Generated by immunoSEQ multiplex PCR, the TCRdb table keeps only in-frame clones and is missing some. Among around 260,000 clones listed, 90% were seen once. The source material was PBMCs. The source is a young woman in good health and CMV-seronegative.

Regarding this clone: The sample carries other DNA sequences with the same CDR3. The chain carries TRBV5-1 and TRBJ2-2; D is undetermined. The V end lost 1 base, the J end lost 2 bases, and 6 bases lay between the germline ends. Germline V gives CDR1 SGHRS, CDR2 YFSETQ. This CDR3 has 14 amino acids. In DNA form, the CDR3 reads TGCGCCAGCAGCTTGACAGCTAACACCGGGGAGCTGTTTTTT. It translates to CASSLTANTGELFF.

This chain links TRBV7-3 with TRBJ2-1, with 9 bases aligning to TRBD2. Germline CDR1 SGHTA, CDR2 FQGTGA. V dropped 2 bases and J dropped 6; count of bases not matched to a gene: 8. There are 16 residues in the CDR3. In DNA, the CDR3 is TGTGCCAGCAGCTTAGGGTTTAGCGGGAGAGTCAATGAGCAGTTCTTC. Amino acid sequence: CASSLGFSGRVNEQFF.

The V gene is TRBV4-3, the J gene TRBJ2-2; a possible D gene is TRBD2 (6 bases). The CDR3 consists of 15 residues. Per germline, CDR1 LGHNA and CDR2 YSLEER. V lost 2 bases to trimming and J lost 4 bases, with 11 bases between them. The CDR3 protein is CASSQSDYITGELFF. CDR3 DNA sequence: TGCGCCAGCAGCCAATCGGACTACATCACCGGGGAGCTGTTTTTT.

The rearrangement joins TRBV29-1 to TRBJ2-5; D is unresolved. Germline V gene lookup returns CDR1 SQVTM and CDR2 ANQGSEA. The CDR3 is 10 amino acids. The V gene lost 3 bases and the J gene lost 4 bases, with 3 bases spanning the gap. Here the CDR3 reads CSVDRETQYF. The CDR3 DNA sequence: TGCAGCGTTGATCGAGAGACCCAGTACTTC.

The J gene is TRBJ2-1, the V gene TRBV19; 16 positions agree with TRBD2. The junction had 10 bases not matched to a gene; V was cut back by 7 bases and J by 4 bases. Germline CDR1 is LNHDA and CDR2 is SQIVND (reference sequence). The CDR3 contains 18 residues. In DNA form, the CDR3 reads TGTGCCAGTATGGGGACTAGCGGGAGGGCCTGGAGGTACAATGAGCAGTTCTTC. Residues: CASMGTSGRAWRYNEQFF.

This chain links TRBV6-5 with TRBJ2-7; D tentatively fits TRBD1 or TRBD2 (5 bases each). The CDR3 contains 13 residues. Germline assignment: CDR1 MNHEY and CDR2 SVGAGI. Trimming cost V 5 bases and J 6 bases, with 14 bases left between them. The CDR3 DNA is TGTGCCAGCAGTACTATGGCCGGGGCCGAGCAGTACTTC. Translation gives CASSTMAGAEQYF.

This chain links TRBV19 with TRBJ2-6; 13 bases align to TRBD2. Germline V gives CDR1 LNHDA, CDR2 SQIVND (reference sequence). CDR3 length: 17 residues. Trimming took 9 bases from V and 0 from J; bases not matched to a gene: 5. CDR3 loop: CASGTSGTSSGANVLTF. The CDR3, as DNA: TGTGCCAGCGGGACTAGCGGGACTAGCTCTGGGGCCAACGTCCTGACTTTC.

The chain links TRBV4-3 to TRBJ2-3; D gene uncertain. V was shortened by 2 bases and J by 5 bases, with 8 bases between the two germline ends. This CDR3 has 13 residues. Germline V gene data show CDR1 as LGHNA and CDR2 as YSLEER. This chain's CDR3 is CASSQLSGDTQYF. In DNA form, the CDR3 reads TGCGCCAGCAGCCAACTTTCTGGAGATACGCAGTATTTT.

For the CDR3, the DNA is TGTGCCAGCAGCTTGGTAGGGCGCAATCAGCCCCAGCATTTT. It encodes CASSLVGRNQPQHF. This sequence joins TRBV11-3 and TRBJ1-5; D is uncertain. Germline V gene data show CDR1 as SGHNT and CDR2 as YENEEA. The CDR3 runs to 14 residues. Trimming pared 3 bases from V and 2 bases from J, leaving 8 bases between.

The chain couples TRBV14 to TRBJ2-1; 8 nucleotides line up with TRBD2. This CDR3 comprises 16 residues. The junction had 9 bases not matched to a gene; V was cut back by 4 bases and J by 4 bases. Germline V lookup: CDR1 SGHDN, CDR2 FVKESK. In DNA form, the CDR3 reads TGTGCCAGCAGCCCGGGACTAGGCAGCAAGTACAATGAGCAGTTCTTC. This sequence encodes CASSPGLGSKYNEQFF. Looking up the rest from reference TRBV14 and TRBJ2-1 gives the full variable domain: EAGVTQFPSHSVIEKGQTVTLRCDPISGHDNLYWYRRVMGKEIKFLLHFVKESKQDESGMPNNRFLAERTGGTYSTLKVQPAELEDSGVYFCASSPGLGSKYNEQFFGPGTRLTVL.

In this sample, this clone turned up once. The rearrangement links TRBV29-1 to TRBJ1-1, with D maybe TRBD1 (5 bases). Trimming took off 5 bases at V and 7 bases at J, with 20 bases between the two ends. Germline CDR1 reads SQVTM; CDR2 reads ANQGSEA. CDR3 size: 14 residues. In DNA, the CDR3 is TGCAGCGTTATCCCCTCGACAGTCTCGTTTGAAGCTTTCTTT. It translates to CSVIPSTVSFEAFF.

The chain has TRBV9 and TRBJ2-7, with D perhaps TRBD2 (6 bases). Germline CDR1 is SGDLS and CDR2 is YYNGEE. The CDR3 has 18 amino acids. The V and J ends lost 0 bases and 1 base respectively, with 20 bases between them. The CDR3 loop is CASSVGTGAGFRSYEQYF. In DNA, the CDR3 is TGTGCCAGCAGCGTAGGAACGGGAGCGGGCTTCAGATCCTACGAGCAGTACTTC.

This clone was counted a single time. CDR3 bases: TGTGCCAGCTCACAATTTACCTCACCAACAGGATCTGGGTATGGCTACACCTTC. Protein product: CASSQFTSPTGSGYGYTF. This chain uses TRBV18 with TRBJ1-2, with D perhaps TRBD1 (5 bases). The CDR3 totals 18 residues. Per germline, CDR1 KGHSH and CDR2 LQKENI. V was cut by 4 bases and J by 5 bases, with 26 bases left in between.

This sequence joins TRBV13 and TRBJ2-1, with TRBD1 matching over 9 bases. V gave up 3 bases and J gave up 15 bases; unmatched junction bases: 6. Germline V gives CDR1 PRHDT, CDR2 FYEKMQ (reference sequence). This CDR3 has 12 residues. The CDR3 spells CASSFTGGPLFF. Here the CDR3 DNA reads TGTGCCAGCAGCTTTACAGGGGGCCCCCTGTTCTTC.

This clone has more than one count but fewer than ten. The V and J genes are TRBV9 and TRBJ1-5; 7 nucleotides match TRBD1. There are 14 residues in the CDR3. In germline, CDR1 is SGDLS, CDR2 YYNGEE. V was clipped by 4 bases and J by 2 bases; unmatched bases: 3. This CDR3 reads CASSSGQGNQPQHF. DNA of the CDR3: TGTGCCAGCAGCTCCGGACAGGGCAATCAGCCCCAGCATTTT.

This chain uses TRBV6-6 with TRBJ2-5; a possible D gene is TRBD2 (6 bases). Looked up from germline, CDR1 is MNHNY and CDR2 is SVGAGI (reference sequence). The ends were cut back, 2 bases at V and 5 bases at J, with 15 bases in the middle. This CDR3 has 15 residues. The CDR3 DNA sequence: TGTGCCAGCAGTTACGGGGGGAGTGGGAGGGAGACCCAGTACTTC. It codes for CASSYGGSGRETQYF.

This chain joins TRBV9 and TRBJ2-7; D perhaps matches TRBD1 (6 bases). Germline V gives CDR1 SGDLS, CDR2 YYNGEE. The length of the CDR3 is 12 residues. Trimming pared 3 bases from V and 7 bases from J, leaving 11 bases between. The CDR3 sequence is CASSGGLGEQYF. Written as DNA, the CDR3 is TGTGCCAGCAGCGGGGGGCTCGGTGAGCAGTACTTC.

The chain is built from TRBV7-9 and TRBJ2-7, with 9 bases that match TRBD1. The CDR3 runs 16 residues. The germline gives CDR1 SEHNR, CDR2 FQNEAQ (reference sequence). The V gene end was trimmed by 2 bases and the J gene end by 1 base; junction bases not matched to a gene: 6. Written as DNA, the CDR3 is TGTGCCAGCAGCTTAAGTCCGGGACAGGGATCCTACGAGCAGTACTTC. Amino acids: CASSLSPGQGSYEQYF.

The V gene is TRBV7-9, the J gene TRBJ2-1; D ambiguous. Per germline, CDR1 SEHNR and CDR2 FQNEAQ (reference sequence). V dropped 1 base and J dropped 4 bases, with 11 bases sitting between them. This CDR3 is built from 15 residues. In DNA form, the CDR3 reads TGTGCCAGCAGCTTAGGGGCTATGAAATACAATGAGCAGTTCTTC. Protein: CASSLGAMKYNEQFF.

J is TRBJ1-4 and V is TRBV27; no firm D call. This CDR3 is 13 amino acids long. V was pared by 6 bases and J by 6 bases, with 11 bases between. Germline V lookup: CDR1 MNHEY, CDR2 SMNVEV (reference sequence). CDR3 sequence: CASRSWGDEKLFF. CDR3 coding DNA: TGTGCCAGCAGGAGTTGGGGTGATGAAAAACTGTTTTTT.

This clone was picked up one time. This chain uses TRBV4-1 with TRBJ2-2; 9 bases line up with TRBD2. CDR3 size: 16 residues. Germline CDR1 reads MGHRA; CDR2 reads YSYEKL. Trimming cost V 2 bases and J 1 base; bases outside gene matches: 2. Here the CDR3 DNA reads TGCGCCAGCAGCCAACCTAGCGGGATGAACACCGGGGAGCTGTTTTTT. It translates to CASSQPSGMNTGELFF.

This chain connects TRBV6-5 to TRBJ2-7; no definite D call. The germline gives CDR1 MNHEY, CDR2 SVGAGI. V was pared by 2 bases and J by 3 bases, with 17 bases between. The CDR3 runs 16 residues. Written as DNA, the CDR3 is TGTGCCAGCAGTTACAGCTTAAAAGCGCCCTTCTACGAGCAGTACTTC. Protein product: CASSYSLKAPFYEQYF.

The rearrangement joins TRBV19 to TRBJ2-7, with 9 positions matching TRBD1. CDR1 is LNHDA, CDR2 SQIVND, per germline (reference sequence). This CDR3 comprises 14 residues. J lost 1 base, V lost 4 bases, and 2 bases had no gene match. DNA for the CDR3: TGTGCCAGTAGTACGGACAGGGGATCCTACGAGCAGTACTTC. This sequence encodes CASSTDRGSYEQYF.

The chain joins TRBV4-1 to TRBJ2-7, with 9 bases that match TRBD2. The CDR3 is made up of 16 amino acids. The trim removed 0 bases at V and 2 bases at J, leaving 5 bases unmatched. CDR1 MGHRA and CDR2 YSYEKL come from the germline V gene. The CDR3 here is CASSQDDLAGPYEQYF. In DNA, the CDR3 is TGCGCCAGCAGCCAAGATGACCTAGCGGGACCCTACGAGCAGTACTTC.

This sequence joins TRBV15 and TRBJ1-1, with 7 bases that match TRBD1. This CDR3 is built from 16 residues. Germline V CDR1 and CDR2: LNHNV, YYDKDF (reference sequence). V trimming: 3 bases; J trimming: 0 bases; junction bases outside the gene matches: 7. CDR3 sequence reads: CATSRTGNPLNTEAFF. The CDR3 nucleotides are TGTGCCACCAGCAGGACAGGGAACCCCCTGAACACTGAAGCTTTCTTT.

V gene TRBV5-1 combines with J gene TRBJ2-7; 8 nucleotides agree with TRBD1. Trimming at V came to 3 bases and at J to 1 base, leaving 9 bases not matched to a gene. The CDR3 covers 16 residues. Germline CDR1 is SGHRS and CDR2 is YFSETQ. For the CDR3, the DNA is TGCGCCAGCAGCTGGGGAGGACAGGGACGATCCTACGAGCAGTACTTC. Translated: CASSWGGQGRSYEQYF.